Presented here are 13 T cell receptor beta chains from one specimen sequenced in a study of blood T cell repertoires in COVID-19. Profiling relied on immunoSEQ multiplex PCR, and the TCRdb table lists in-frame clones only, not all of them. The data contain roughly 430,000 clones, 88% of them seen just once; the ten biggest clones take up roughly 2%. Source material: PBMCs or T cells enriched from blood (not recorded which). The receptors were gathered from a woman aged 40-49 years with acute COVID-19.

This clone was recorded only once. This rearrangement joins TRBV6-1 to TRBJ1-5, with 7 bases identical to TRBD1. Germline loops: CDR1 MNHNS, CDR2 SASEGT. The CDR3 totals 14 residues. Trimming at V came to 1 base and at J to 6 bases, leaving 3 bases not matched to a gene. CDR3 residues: CASSEDRGGQPQHF. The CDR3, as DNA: TGTGCCAGCAGTGAAGACAGGGGAGGTCAGCCCCAGCATTTT.

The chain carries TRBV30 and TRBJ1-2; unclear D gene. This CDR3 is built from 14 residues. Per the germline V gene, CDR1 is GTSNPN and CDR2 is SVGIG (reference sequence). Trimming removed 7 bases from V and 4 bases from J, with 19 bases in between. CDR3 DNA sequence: TGTGCCTCATGGAGGTTGGAAGATCCCTATGGCTACACCTTC. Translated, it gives CASWRLEDPYGYTF.

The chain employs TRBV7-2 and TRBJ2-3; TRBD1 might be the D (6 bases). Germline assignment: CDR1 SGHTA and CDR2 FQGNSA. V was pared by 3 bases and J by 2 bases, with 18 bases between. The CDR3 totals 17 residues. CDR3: CASSLRPRTVTTDTQYF. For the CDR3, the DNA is TGTGCCAGCAGCTTGCGCCCACGGACAGTTACCACAGATACGCAGTATTTT.

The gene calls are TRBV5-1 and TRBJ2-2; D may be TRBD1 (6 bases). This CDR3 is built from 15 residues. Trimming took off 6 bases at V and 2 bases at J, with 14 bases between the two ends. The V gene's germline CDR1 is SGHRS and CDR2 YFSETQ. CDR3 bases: TGCGCCAGCAAACCCTGGACAGACAACACCGGGGAGCTGTTTTTT. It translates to CASKPWTDNTGELFF.

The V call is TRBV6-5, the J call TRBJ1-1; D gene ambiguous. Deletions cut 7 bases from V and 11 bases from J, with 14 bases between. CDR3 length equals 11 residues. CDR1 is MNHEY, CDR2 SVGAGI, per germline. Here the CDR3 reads CASTYQRFAFF. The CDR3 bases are TGTGCCAGCACCTACCAGAGGTTTGCTTTCTTT.

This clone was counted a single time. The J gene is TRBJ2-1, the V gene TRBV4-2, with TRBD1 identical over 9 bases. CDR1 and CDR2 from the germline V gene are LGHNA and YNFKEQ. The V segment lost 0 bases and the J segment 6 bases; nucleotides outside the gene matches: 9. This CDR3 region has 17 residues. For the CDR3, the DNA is TGTGCCAGCAGCCAAGAGTACTTACAGGGGGCGTCCAATGAGCAGTTCTTC. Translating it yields CASSQEYLQGASNEQFF.

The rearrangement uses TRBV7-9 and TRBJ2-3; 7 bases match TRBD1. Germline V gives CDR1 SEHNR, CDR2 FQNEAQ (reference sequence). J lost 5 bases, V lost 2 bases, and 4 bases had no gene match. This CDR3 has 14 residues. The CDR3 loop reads CASSLMTGRDTQYF. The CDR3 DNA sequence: TGTGCCAGCAGCTTAATGACAGGGAGAGATACGCAGTATTTT.

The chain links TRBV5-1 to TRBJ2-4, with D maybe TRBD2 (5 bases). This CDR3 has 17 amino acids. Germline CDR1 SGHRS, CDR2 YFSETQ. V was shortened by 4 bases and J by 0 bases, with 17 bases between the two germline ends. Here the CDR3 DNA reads TGCGCCAGCAGCCCGGTGTTTCGGGGAATAGCCAAAAACATTCAGTACTTC. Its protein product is CASSPVFRGIAKNIQYF.

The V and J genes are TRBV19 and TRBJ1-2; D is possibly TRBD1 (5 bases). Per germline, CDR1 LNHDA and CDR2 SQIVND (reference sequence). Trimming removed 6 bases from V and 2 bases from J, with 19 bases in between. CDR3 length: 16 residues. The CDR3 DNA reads TGTGCCAGTAGCACGACGATGAGCAGGGCAAACTATGGCTACACCTTC. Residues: CASSTTMSRANYGYTF.

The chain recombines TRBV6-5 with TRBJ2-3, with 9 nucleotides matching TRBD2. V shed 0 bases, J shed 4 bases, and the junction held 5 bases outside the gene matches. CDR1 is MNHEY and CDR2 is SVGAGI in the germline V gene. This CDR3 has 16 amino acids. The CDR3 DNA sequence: TGTGCCAGCAGTTACTCGCTAGCGGGGAGGTCAGATACGCAGTATTTT. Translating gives CASSYSLAGRSDTQYF.

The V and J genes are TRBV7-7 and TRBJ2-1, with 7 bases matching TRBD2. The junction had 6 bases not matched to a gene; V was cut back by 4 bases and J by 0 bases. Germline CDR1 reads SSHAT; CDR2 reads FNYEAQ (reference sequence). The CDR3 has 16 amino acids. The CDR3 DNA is TGTGCCAGCAGCTCAACGAGCGGGGCCTCCTACAATGAGCAGTTCTTC. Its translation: CASSSTSGASYNEQFF.

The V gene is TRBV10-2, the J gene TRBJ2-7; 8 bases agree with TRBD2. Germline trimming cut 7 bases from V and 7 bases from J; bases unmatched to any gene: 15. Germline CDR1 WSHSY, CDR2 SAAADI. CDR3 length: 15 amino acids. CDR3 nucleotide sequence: TGCGCCAGCAAGTGGTCGGGGGGGATACCTACAGAGCAGTACTTC. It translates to CASKWSGGIPTEQYF.

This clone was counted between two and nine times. The CDR3 sequence: CASSATGGVETQYF. The CDR3 coding sequence is TGTGCCAGCAGCGCCACGGGCGGGGTAGAGACCCAGTACTTC. The chain uses TRBV5-4 and TRBJ2-5; TRBD2 is a possible D gene (6 bases). Trimming pared 4 bases from V and 4 bases from J, leaving 14 bases between. Germline lookup yields CDR1 SGHNT and CDR2 YYREEE (reference sequence). This CDR3 contains 14 residues. Complete variable domain (other parts from reference TRBV5-4 and TRBJ2-5): ETGVTQSPTHLIKTRGQQVTLRCSSQSGHNTVSWYQQALGQGPQFIFQYYREEENGRGNFPPRFSGLQFPNYSSELNVNALELDDSALYLCASSATGGVETQYFGPGTRLLVL.